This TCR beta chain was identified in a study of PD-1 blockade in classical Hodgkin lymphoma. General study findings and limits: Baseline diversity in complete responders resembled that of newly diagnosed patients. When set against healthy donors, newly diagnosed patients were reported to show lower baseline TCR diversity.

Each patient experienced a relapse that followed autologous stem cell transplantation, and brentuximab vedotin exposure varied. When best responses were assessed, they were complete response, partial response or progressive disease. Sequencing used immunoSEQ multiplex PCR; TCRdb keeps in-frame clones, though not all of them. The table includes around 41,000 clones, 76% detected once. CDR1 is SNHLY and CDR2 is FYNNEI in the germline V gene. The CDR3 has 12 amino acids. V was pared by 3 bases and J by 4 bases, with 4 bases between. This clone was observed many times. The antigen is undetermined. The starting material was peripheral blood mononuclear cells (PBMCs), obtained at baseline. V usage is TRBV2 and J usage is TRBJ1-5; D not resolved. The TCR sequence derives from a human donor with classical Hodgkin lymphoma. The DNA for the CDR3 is TGTGCCAGCAGTGAGGGAAATCAGCCCCAGCATTTT. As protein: CASSEGNQPQHF.